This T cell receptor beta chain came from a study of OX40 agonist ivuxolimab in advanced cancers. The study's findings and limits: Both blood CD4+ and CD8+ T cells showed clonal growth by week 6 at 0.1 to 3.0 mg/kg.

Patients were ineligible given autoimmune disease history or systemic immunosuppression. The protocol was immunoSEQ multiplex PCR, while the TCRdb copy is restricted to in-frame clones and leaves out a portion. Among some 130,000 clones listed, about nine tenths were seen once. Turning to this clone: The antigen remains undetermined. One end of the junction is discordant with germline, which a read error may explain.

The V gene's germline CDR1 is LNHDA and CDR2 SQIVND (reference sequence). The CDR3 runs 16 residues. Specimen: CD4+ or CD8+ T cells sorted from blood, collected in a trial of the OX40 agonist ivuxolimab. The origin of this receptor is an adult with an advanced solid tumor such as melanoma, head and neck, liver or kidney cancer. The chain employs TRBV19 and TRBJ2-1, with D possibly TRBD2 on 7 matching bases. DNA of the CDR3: TGTGCCAGTAGTCTAGAGGGGGGAGGGGCCTACAATGAGCAGTTCTTC. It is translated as CASSLEGGGAYNEQFF.